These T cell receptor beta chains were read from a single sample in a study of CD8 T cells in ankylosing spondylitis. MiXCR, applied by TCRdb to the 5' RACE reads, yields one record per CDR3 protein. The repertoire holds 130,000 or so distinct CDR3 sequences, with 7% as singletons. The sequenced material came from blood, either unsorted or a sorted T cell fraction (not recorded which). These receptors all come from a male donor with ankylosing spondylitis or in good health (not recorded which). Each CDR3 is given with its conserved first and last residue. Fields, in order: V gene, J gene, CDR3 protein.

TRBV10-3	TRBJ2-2	CAISGGVITGELFF
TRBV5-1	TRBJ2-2	CASSFTGTLASGELFF
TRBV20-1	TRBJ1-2	CSASREYGYTF
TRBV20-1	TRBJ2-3	CSASREGGADTQYF
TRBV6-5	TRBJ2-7	CASSYSMAATGVSEQYF
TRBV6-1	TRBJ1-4	CASTNRDRVGEKLFF
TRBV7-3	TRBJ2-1	CASSLQGPNAYNEQFF
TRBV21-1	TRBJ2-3	CASSSLGGGADTQYF
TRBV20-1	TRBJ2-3	CSARDRKREPDTQYF
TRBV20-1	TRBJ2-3	CSARSIGRDTQYF
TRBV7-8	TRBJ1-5	CASSLNSLNSNQPQHF
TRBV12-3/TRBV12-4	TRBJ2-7	CASSSGGSSYEQYF
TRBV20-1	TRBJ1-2	CSARTLGGRPTGLGYTF
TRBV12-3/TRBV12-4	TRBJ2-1	CASSAYKGPPSYNEQFF
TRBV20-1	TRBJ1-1	CSAPPPQAQNTEAFF
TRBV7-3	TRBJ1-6	CASSLGMRESNSPLHF
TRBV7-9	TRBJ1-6	CASSPQGNSPLHF
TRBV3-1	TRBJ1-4	CASSQPGQAATNEKLFF
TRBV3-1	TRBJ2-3	CASSQASGRRGTDTQYF
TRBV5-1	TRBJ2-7	CASSSQSGGGTYEQYF
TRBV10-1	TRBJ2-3	CASSESGRGPDTQYF
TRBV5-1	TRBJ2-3	CASSSRSGYTDTQYF
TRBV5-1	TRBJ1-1	CASSLNDRGGAFF
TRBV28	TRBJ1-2	CASSSGRGYTF
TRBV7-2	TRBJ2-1	CASSKGGLESEQFF
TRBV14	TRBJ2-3	CASSQGDRANTQYF
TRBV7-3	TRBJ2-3	CASSPVSNTDTQYF
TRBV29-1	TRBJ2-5	CSVDPDREETQYF
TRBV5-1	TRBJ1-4	CASSLDRAGEKLFF
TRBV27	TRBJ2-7	CASSPLAGPYEQYF
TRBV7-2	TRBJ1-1	CASSSNAGWAPMNTEAFF
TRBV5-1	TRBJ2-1	CASSLWGLVAYNEQFF
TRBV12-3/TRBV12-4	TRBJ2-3	CASSGILRAQYF
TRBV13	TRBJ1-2	CASSLAPPGQGAIGYTF
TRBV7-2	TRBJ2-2	CASSGGLAGNTGELFF
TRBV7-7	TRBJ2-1	CASSLGGRNEQFF
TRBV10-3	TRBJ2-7	CAIKQSPSYEQYF
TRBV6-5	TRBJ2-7	CASSYSISGSRSYEQYF
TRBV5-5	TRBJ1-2	CASSLAFLGGPNYGYTF
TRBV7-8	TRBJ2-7	CASNKGGTGGGEQYF
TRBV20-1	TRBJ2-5	CSASVSGRRYQETQYF
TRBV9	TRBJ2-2	CASSLGRAHTGELFF
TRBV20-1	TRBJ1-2	CSAGDSENYGYTF
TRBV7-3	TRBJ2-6	CASSEQGAGANVLTF
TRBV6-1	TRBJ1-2	CASRWTGSYGYTF
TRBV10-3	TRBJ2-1	CAISVSASASNELLF
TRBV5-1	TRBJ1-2	CASSPQDYGYTF
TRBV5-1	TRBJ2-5	CASSPPLGETQYF
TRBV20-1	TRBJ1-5	CSALETAGNQPQHF
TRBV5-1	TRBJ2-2	CASSFIPELVNTGELFF
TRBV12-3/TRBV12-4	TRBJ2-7	CASSKTSGRASYEQYF
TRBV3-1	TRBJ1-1	CASSPTRNTEAFF
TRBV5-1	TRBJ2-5	CASSATGTEKQETQYF